These T cell receptor beta chains were read from a single sample in a study of response to subunit inactivated influenza vaccine. In TCRdb, the RT-PCR reads were re-called with MiXCR into one record per CDR3 protein. The sample carries 450,000 to 600,000 distinct CDR3 sequences, less than 10% recorded once. The specimen was PBMCs from blood, collected around 25 months after vaccination. The receptors come from a man aged 50 to 69 who received an inactivated influenza vaccine. CDR3s include the opening cysteine and the closing phenylalanine or tryptophan. A D gene is named only where the DNA matches it firmly. Not all rows give a size; the values are once, few, many and, for expanded clones, a class.

few	15	TRBV12-3/TRBV12-4	TRBJ2-1	-	TGTGCCAGCAGTGATTATCCGAGCTCCTACAATGAGCAGTTCTTC	CASSDYPSSYNEQFF
-	13	TRBV7-9	TRBJ1-4	-	TGTGCCAGCAGCTTAGGTTCCACCCCGGCCCTGTTTTTT	CASSLGSTPALFF
few	14	TRBV20-1	TRBJ1-4	-	TGCAGTGCAAAAAGGGGGTTGGCTAATGAAAAACTGTTTTTT	CSAKRGLANEKLFF
few	14	TRBV6-1	TRBJ1-3	-	TGTGCCAGCACTACGGCCTACTCTGGAAACACCATATATTTT	CASTTAYSGNTIYF
few	13	TRBV12-3/TRBV12-4	TRBJ1-6	-	TGTGCCAGCAGTTTGGACGTAAATTCACCCCTCCACTTT	CASSLDVNSPLHF
many	16	TRBV28	TRBJ2-3	TRBD2	TGTGCCAGCAGCCGACTAGCGGGACAATTCACAGATACGCAGTATTTT	CASSRLAGQFTDTQYF
-	16	TRBV3-1	TRBJ1-1	-	TGTGCCAGCAGCCAACGATTGGGGGGCGCGGTCACTGAAGCTTTCTTT	CASSQRLGGAVTEAFF
-	16	TRBV7-2	TRBJ2-3	TRBD2	TGTGCCAGCAGCTTCAGGAGCGGGAGTGGGGCAGATACGCAGTATTTT	CASSFRSGSGADTQYF
-	15	TRBV5-1	TRBJ2-5	TRBD1	TGCGCCAGCAGCTTGGGGGACAGTTCCCAAGAGACCCAGTACTTC	CASSLGDSSQETQYF
-	14	TRBV7-9	TRBJ2-7	-	TGTGCCAGCAGCACCGGCTGGGAAACCTACGAGCAGTACTTC	CASSTGWETYEQYF
few	14	TRBV10-3	TRBJ2-7	TRBD2	TGTGCCATCAGTGAACTAGCGGGGGGTTACGAGCAGTACTTC	CAISELAGGYEQYF
few	14	TRBV6-1	TRBJ2-1	-	TGTGCCAGCAGCGCCCAACGGGAGTACAATGAGCAGTTCTTC	CASSAQREYNEQFF
few	15	TRBV18	TRBJ2-2	-	TGTGCCAGCTCACCACGGGCAGCGAACACCGGGGAGCTGTTTTTT	CASSPRAANTGELFF
-	15	TRBV9	TRBJ1-2	-	TGTGCCAGCAGCGTAGATGCAGGGACTAACTATGGCTACACCTTC	CASSVDAGTNYGYTF
many	18	TRBV5-1	TRBJ2-2	TRBD2	TGCGCCAGCAGCTCAAGGACAGGACTAGCGGGAGTTACCGGGGAGCTGTTTTTT	CASSSRTGLAGVTGELFF
many	14	TRBV27	TRBJ2-4	TRBD2	TGTGCCAGCAGTTTTGTTAGCGGGAACGGCATTCAGTACTTC	CASSFVSGNGIQYF
-	14	TRBV14	TRBJ2-1	TRBD2	TGTGCCAGCAGCCCGGGACTAGGGGGGCGTGAGCAGTTCTTC	CASSPGLGGREQFF
-	16	TRBV5-1	TRBJ1-4	TRBD1	TGCGCCAGCAGCCCCCGGACGGGACAGGGGGTTGAAAAACTGTTTTTT	CASSPRTGQGVEKLFF
many	14	TRBV5-5	TRBJ2-1	-	TGTGCCAGCAGCTTGACAGTCTCCTACAATGAGCAGTTCTTC	CASSLTVSYNEQFF
few	17	TRBV6-5	TRBJ1-2	TRBD1	TGTGCCAGCAGTTACTCGATCCAGGGGGAAAAGGTTTATGGCTACACCTTC	CASSYSIQGEKVYGYTF
many	15	TRBV7-2	TRBJ2-3	-	TGTGCCAGCAGCGCGGGGTCCTCGTACACAGATACGCAGTATTTT	CASSAGSSYTDTQYF
many	14	TRBV5-1	TRBJ2-5	TRBD1	TGCGCCAGCAGCACCGGGACAGCAGAAGAGACCCAGTACTTC	CASSTGTAEETQYF
many	15	TRBV29-1	TRBJ2-7	-	TGCAGCGTTGGAAAGCTACTGGGACGGAGCTACGAGCAGTACTTC	CSVGKLLGRSYEQYF
-	16	TRBV4-2	TRBJ2-1	-	TGTGCCAGCAGCCAAGATATGGCGGGGTGGTACAATGAGCAGTTCTTC	CASSQDMAGWYNEQFF
few	16	TRBV15	TRBJ2-4	-	TGTGCCACCAGCAGTTGGGACAACCTAGCCAAAAACATTCAGTACTTC	CATSSWDNLAKNIQYF
-	15	TRBV7-3	TRBJ2-7	-	TGTGCCAGCAGCCTAAACGGGGGAAGCTCCTACGAGCAGTACTTC	CASSLNGGSSYEQYF
many	17	TRBV13	TRBJ2-1	-	TGTGCCAGCAGCTTAGGGTTGGCTAGCCCCCGTCGCTATGAGCAGTTCTTC	CASSLGLASPRRYEQFF
few	15	TRBV6-1	TRBJ1-5	-	TGTGCCAGCACCCCTGGGGCAGGGCAAAATCAGCCCCAGCATTTT	CASTPGAGQNQPQHF
-	16	TRBV5-1	TRBJ2-3	TRBD1	TGCGCCAGCAGCTTGTTCGGGACAGGGCGGACAGATACGCAGTATTTT	CASSLFGTGRTDTQYF
-	13	TRBV4-3	TRBJ2-7	-	TGCGCCAGCAGCCAAGAGCCAGGGGCCGAGCAGTACTTC	CASSQEPGAEQYF
few	15	TRBV4-3	TRBJ1-5	-	TGCGCCAGCAGCCGGTCGGAGGTCTTGGATCAGCCCCAGCATTTT	CASSRSEVLDQPQHF
many	16	TRBV5-1	TRBJ2-7	TRBD1	TGCGCCAGCAGCTTGGAGGGAACAGGGGCCACCTACGAGCAGTACTTC	CASSLEGTGATYEQYF
many	14	TRBV29-1	TRBJ2-3	TRBD2	TGCAGCGTTGTAGTTAGCGGGAGAACAGATACGCAGTATTTT	CSVVVSGRTDTQYF
-	15	TRBV4-3	TRBJ2-5	-	TGCGCCAGCAGCCAATCCAAGGGGGAATCGGAGACCCAGTACTTC	CASSQSKGESETQYF
many	13	TRBV10-3	TRBJ2-3	-	TGTGCCATCAGTGATCAGGTCACAGATACGCAGTATTTT	CAISDQVTDTQYF
-	14	TRBV14	TRBJ2-2	-	TGTGCCAGCAGCCCCCACCCGAACACCGGGGAGCTGTTTTTT	CASSPHPNTGELFF
-	12	TRBV3-1	TRBJ2-1	-	TGTGCCAGCAGCCCATCCGGACAGATCGTGTTCTTC	CASSPSGQIVFF
many	13	TRBV9	TRBJ1-4	-	TGTGCCAGCAGCGTCTCAGGGAACGAAAAACTGTTTTTT	CASSVSGNEKLFF
few	15	TRBV6-1	TRBJ2-2	-	TGTGCCAGCAGTGAAGCAGGGCCTGGGGGCGGGGAGCTGTTTTTT	CASSEAGPGGGELFF
many	16	TRBV4-3	TRBJ2-1	TRBD2	TGCGCCAGCAGCCAAAGCCCTAGCGGGGGATACAATGAGCAGTTCTTC	CASSQSPSGGYNEQFF
few	13	TRBV29-1	TRBJ2-7	-	TGCAGCGTTGAAGGGGGCGCCTTCTACGAGCAGTACTTC	CSVEGGAFYEQYF
many	12	TRBV5-1	TRBJ2-3	-	TGCGCCAGCAGCTTGTCGGAGTTTACGCAGTATTTT	CASSLSEFTQYF
few	16	TRBV5-6	TRBJ1-4	TRBD1	TGTGCCAGCAGCTTGGGGTCGGGGACAGGGGATGAAAAACTGTTTTTT	CASSLGSGTGDEKLFF
many	13	TRBV15	TRBJ1-2	-	TGTGCCACCAGCAGAGATTTACACTATGGCTACACCTTC	CATSRDLHYGYTF
few	14	TRBV6-2/TRBV6-3	TRBJ2-1	-	TGTGCCAGCAGTGGGGACCCGGCCTACAATGAGCAGTTCTTC	CASSGDPAYNEQFF
few	13	TRBV11-2	TRBJ1-1	-	TGTGCCAGCAGCCGTTTCCGGGACACTGAAGCTTTCTTT	CASSRFRDTEAFF
many	15	TRBV2	TRBJ1-4	TRBD1	TGTGCCAGCATGACAGGGTATGCAACTAATGAAAAACTGTTTTTT	CASMTGYATNEKLFF
-	15	TRBV20-1	TRBJ2-7	-	TGCAGTGCTAAAAATCTAGCGCCGGACCGCTACGAGCAGTACTTC	CSAKNLAPDRYEQYF
many	14	TRBV12-3/TRBV12-4	TRBJ2-7	TRBD1	TGTGCCAGCAATCCGGGACAGGGAATGACCGAGCAGTACTTC	CASNPGQGMTEQYF
-	14	TRBV5-4	TRBJ2-7	-	TGTGCCAGCACGACCCCGGGACAAGCCTACGAGCAGTACTTC	CASTTPGQAYEQYF
many	12	TRBV6-2/TRBV6-3	TRBJ2-3	-	TGTGCCAGTAACAGTAACACAGATACGCAGTATTTT	CASNSNTDTQYF
few	13	TRBV5-5	TRBJ2-7	-	TGTGCCAGCAGCCACACGGGTACCTACGAGCAGTACTTC	CASSHTGTYEQYF
few	18	TRBV6-2/TRBV6-3	TRBJ2-3	-	TGTGCCAGCAGTTCCCCTCGCGGCGGTCGTTCTAGCACAGATACGCAGTATTTT	CASSSPRGGRSSTDTQYF
-	17	TRBV12-3/TRBV12-4	TRBJ2-1	TRBD2	TGTGCCAGCAGCTCCAGGACTAGCGGGCTAACCTACAATGAGCAGTTCTTC	CASSSRTSGLTYNEQFF
many	15	TRBV29-1	TRBJ2-3	TRBD2	TGCAGCGTGAACGGAGGGACTAGCAGCACAGATACGCAGTATTTT	CSVNGGTSSTDTQYF
-	12	TRBV5-6	TRBJ2-7	-	TGTGCCAGCAGTTCGAGGGTTGTCGAGCAGTACTTC	CASSSRVVEQYF
-	14	TRBV7-2	TRBJ2-5	-	TGTGCCAGCAGCGGCAGGGGGGCAAGAGAGACCCAGTACTTC	CASSGRGARETQYF
-	16	TRBV10-3	TRBJ1-2	TRBD1	TGTGCCATCAGCAAGGGGACAGGGGGCGCTGGCTATGGCTACACCTTC	CAISKGTGGAGYGYTF
-	14	TRBV20-1	TRBJ2-3	-	TGCAGTGCTGTTGACGATCTTTACACAGATACGCAGTATTTT	CSAVDDLYTDTQYF